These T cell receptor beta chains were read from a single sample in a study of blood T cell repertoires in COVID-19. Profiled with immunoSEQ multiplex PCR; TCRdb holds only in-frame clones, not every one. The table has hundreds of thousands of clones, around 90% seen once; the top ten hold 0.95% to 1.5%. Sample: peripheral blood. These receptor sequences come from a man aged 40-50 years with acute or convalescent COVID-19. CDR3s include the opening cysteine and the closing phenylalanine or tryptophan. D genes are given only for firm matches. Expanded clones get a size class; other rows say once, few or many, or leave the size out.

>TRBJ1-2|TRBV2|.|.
TGTGCCAGCATGGAGAACTATGGCTACACCTTC
CASMENYGYTF
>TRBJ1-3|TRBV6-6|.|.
TGTGCCAGCACGACAGCTAACTCTGGAAACACCATATATTTT
CASTTANSGNTIYF
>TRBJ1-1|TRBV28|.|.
TGTGCCAGCATACCGGCGGAGGGTGAAGCTTTCTTT
CASIPAEGEAFF
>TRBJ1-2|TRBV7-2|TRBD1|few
TGTGCCAGCAGCAAATTGGACAGGGGGAGAGGCTACACCTTC
CASSKLDRGRGYTF
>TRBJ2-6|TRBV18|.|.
TGTGCCAGCTCACCAACCGGCGTAGCTATCTCTGGGGCCAACGTCCTGACTTTC
CASSPTGVAISGANVLTF
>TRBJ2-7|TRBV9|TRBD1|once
TGTGCCAGCAGCGGGGCCGGGACAGGGGGCCACGAGCAGTACTTC
CASSGAGTGGHEQYF
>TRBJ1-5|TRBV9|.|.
TGTGCCAGCAGCCTAACAGGTATAAGCAATCAGCCCCAGCATTTT
CASSLTGISNQPQHF
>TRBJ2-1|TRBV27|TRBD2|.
TGTGCCAGCAGTTTACTAGCGGGTGGCAATGAGCAGTTCTTC
CASSLLAGGNEQFF
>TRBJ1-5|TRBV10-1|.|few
TGCGCCAGCAGGGGGGGCGGGGGCCAGCCCCAGCATTTT
CASRGGGGQPQHF
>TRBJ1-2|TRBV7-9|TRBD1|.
TGTGCCAGCAGCTTACTCGCCGCCGGGACAGCCTATGGCTACACCTTC
CASSLLAAGTAYGYTF
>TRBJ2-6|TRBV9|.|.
TGTGCCAGCAGCGTAGAAGAGCTCTCTGGGGCCAACGTCCTGACTTTC
CASSVEELSGANVLTF
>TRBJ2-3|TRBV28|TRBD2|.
TGTGCCAGCAGTCTCTACCCTTTAGCGGGGGGCCGGGGAGATACGCAGTATTTT
CASSLYPLAGGRGDTQYF
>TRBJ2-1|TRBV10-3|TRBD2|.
TGTGCCATCAGTGGGGCGTCCCGGGAGGATGAGCAGTTCTTC
CAISGASREDEQFF
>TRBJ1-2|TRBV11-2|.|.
TGTGCCAGCAGCTTAGTCAGCTATGGCTACACCTTC
CASSLVSYGYTF
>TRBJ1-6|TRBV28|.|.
TGTGCCAGCAGTTCGGAGGGCTCCTATAATTCACCCCTCCACTTT
CASSSEGSYNSPLHF
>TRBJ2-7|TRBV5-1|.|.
TGCGCCAGCAGCTTCGGGAGCAACTCCTACGAGCAGTACTTC
CASSFGSNSYEQYF
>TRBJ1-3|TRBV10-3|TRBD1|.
TGTGCCAGCGGGGACAGGGGGATCTCTGGAAACACCATATATTTT
CASGDRGISGNTIYF
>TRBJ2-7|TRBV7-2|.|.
TGTGCCAGCACCGACCCTAGGCTCTACGAGCAGTACTTC
CASTDPRLYEQYF
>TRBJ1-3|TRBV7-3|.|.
TGTGCCAGCAGCTCCGGTCCTGGAAACACCATATATTTT
CASSSGPGNTIYF
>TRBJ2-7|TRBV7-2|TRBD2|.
TGTGCCAGCAGCTTAGCGGGTAGCGGGGCACCCTACGAGCAGTACTTC
CASSLAGSGAPYEQYF
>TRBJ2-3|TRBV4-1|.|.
TGCGCCAGCAGCCAAGTCCCAGGACACACAGATACGCAGTATTTT
CASSQVPGHTDTQYF
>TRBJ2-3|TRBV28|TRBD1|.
TGTGCCAGCAGTATCAGGGGACAGGGAGGGGCTACGCAGTATTTT
CASSIRGQGGATQYF
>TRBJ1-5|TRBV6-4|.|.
TGTGCCAGCAGCGGGGAGTTAAATCAGCCCCAGCATTTT
CASSGELNQPQHF
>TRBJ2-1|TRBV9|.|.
TGTGCCAGCAGCCCAGGGGGCGGGGGGGCCTACAATGAGCAGTTCTTC
CASSPGGGGAYNEQFF
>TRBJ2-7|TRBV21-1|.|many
TGTGCCAGCAGCACTAGCGGGAGCGAGCAGTACTTC
CASSTSGSEQYF
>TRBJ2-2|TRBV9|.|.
TGTGCCAGCAGCTCCCTGAACACCGGGGAGCTGTTTTTT
CASSSLNTGELFF
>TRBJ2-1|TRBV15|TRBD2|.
TGTGCCACCAGCCAACGGAGCGGGGGCTACAATGAGCAGTTCTTC
CATSQRSGGYNEQFF
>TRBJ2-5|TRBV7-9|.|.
TGTGCCAGCAGCCTCCCCGGGGGGCAGGAGACCCAGTACTTC
CASSLPGGQETQYF
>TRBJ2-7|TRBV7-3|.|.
TGTGCCAGCGAGGGCGGGACCTTAAACGAGCAGTACTTC
CASEGGTLNEQYF
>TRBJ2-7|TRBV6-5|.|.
TGTGCCAGCATGAGGGGGTACGAGCAGTACTTC
CASMRGYEQYF
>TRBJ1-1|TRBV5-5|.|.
TGTGCCAGCAGCTTGGATGTGGGGGCGAACACTGAAGCTTTCTTT
CASSLDVGANTEAFF
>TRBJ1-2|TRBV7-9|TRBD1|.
TGTGCCAGCAGCTCGTTCCCGGGACAGGGAACCTATGGCTACACCTTC
CASSSFPGQGTYGYTF
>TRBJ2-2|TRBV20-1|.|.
TGCAGTGCTAGTGTAAACACCGGGGAGCTGTTTTTT
CSASVNTGELFF
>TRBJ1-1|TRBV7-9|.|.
TGTGCCAGCAGCTTCCCGCAGGGCTCGGACACTGAAGCTTTCTTT
CASSFPQGSDTEAFF
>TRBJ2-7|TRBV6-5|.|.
TGTGCCAGCAGCCCCACCCAGGGTAGGGACGAGCAGTACTTC
CASSPTQGRDEQYF
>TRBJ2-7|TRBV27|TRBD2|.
TGTGCCAGCAGTTTAAAATACCGCGGGGGTTCCTACGAGCAGTACTTC
CASSLKYRGGSYEQYF
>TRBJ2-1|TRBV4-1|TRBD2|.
TGCGCCAGCAGCCCGGGACTAGCGGGCCACAATGAGCAGTTCTTC
CASSPGLAGHNEQFF
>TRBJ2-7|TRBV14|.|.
TGTGCCAGCAGCCAAGAAACAGGGTTTCAGGAGCAGTACTTC
CASSQETGFQEQYF
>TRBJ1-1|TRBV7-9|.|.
TGTGCCAGCAGCTTAGGAGCCTGGACTGAAGCTTTCTTT
CASSLGAWTEAFF
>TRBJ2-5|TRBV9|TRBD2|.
TGTGCCAGCAGCGTCGGTCCGAGCGGGGAAGAGACCCAGTACTTC
CASSVGPSGEETQYF
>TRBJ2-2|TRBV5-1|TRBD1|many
TGCGCCAGCAGCTCAACAGGGACAGGGTTGAGTGTCACCGGGGAGCTGTTTTTT
CASSSTGTGLSVTGELFF
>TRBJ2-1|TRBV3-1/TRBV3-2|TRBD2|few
TGTGCCAGCAGCCAAGTGACTAGCGGGAGGGCTGTATCCTACAATGAGCAGTTCTTC
CASSQVTSGRAVSYNEQFF
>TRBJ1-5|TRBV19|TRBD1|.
TGTGCCAGTAGTATGGGTGACAGGGGATCCTATCCCCAGCATTTT
CASSMGDRGSYPQHF
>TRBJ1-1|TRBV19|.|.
TGTGCCAGTAGTCTACAGGGTCGGAACACTGAAGCTTTCTTT
CASSLQGRNTEAFF
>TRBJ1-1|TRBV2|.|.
TGTGCCAGCAGTGATCGTGTGAACACTGAAGCTTTCTTT
CASSDRVNTEAFF
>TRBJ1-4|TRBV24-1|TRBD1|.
TGTGCCACCAGTGATGCCCAGGGGGCGACTAATGAAAAACTGTTTTTT
CATSDAQGATNEKLFF
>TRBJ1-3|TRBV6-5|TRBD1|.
TGTGCCAGCAGTACCGGACAGGGGACTGGAAACACCATATATTTT
CASSTGQGTGNTIYF
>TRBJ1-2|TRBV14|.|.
TGTGCCAGCAGCCAACGGGGGTGGCGCGGCTACACCTTC
CASSQRGWRGYTF
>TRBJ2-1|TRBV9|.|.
TGTGCCAGCAGCTCCGGAGATTTCAATGAGCAGTTCTTC
CASSSGDFNEQFF
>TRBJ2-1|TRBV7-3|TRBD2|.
TGTGCCAGCAGCTTAACTAGCGGGAGATACAAACCCTACAATGAGCAGTTCTTC
CASSLTSGRYKPYNEQFF
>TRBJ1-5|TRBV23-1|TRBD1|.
TGCGCCAGCGCATTATTCCGGGACAGGGAGACGGGCAATCAGCCCCAGCATTTT
CASALFRDRETGNQPQHF
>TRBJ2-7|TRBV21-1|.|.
TGTGCCAGCAGCGGGCCTCAGGGACAGTTAGCCTACGAGCAGTACTTC
CASSGPQGQLAYEQYF
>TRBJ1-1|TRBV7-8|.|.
TGTGCCAGCAGCTTTACACTCGACAGGAACACTGAAGCTTTCTTT
CASSFTLDRNTEAFF
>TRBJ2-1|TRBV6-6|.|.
TGTGCCAGCAGTCTCACTGGGGCAGTGGAGGGTCGCAATGAGCAGTTCTTC
CASSLTGAVEGRNEQFF